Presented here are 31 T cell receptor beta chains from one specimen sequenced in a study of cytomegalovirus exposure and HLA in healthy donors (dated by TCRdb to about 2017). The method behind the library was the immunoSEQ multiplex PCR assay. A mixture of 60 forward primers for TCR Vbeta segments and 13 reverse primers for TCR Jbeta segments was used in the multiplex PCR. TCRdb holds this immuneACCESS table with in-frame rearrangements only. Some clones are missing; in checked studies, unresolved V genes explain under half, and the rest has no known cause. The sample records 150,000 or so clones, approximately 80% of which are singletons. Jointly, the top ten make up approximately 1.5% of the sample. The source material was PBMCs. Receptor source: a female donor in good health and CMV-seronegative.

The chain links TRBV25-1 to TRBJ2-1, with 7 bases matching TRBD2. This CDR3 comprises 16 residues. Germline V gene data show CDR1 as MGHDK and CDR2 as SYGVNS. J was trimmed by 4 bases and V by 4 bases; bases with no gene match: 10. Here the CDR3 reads CASSALQGLRYNEQFF. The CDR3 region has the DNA TGTGCCAGCAGTGCTCTCCAGGGACTACGTTACAATGAGCAGTTCTTC.

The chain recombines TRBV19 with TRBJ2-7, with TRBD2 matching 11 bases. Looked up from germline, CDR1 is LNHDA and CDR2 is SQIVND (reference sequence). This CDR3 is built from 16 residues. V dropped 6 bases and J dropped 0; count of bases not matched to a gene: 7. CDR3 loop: CASSLELAGDSYEQYF. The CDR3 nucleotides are TGTGCCAGTAGCTTAGAACTAGCGGGGGACTCCTACGAGCAGTACTTC.

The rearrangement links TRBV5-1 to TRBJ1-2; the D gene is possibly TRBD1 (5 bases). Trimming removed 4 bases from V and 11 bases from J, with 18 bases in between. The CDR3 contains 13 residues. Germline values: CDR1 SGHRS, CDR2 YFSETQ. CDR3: CASSPDSGLWYTF. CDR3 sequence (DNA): TGCGCCAGCAGCCCAGACAGTGGACTATGGTACACCTTC.

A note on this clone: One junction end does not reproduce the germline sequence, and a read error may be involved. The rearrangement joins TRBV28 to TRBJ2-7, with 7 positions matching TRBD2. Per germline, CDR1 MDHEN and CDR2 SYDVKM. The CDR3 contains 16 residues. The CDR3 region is CASMSAGSKGTYERYF. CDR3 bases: TGTGCCAGCATGTCAGCGGGGTCGAAGGGGACCTACGAGCGGTACTTC. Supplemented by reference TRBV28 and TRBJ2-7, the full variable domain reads DVKVTQSSRYLVKRTGEKVFLECVQDMDHENMFWYRQDPGLGLRLIYFSYDVKMKEKGDIPEGYSVSREKKERFSLILESASTNQTSMYLCASMSAGSKGTYERYFGPGTRLTVT.

The CDR3 is CASSAWTSDHNEQFF. CDR3 nucleotide sequence: TGTGCCAGCAGTGCTTGGACTAGCGATCACAATGAGCAGTTCTTC. The chain has TRBV25-1 and TRBJ2-1; 9 nucleotides agree with TRBD2. With 4 bases clipped from V and 5 bases from J, the junction kept 6 bases outside the gene matches. The length of the CDR3 is 15 residues. The germline V gene encodes CDR1 MGHDK and CDR2 SYGVNS.

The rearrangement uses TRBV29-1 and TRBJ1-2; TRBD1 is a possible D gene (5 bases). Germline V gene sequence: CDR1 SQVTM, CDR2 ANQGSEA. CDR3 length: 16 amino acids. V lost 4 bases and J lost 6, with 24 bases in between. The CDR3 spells CSVVGGEGQGLHGYTF. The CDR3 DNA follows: TGCAGCGTTGTCGGCGGGGAGGGCCAGGGTCTACATGGCTACACCTTC.

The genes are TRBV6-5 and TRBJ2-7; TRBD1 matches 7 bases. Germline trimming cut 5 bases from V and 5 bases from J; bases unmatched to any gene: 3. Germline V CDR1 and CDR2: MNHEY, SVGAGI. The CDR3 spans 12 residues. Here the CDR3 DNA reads TGTGCCAGCAGTACTACAGGGGACGAGCAGTACTTC. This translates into CASSTTGDEQYF.

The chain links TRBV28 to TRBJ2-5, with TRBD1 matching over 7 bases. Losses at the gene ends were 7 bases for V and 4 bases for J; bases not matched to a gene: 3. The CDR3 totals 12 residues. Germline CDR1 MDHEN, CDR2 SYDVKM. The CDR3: CASNTGVETQYF. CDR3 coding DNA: TGTGCCAGCAATACAGGGGTAGAGACCCAGTACTTC.

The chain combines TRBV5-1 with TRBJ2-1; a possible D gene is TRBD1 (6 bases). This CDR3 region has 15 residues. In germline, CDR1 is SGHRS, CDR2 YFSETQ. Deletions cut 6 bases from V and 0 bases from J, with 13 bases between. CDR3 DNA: TGCGCCAGCAATACAGGGACGGACTCCTACAATGAGCAGTTCTTC. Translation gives CASNTGTDSYNEQFF.

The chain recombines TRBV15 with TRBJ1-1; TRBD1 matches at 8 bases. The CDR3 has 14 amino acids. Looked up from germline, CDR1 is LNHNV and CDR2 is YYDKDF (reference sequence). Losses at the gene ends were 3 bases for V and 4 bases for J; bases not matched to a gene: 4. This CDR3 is CATSSKTGGTEAFF. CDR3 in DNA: TGTGCCACCAGCAGCAAAACAGGGGGCACTGAAGCTTTCTTT.

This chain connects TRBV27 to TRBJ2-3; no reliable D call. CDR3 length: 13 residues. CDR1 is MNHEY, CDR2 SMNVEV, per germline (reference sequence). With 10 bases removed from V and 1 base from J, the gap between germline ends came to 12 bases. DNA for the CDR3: TGTGCCACCACTACCTGGGGCACAGATACGCAGTATTTT. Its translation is CATTTWGTDTQYF.

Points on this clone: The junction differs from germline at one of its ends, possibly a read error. CDR3 DNA: TGTGCTAGCAGCTTTTCCGGGACAGGGTCCTACGAGCAGTACTTC. The encoded protein is CASSFSGTGSYEQYF. The gene calls are TRBV7-7 and TRBJ2-7; the match to TRBD1 covers 9 bases. This CDR3 has 15 amino acids. From germline, CDR1 is SSHAT and CDR2 FNYEAQ (reference sequence). Together with reference TRBV7-7 and TRBJ2-7, the CDR3 gives the full variable domain: GAGVSQSPRYKVTKRGQDVTLRCDPISSHATLYWYQQALGQGPEFLTYFNYEAQPDKSGLPSDRFSAERPEGSISTLTIQRTEQRDSAMYRCASSFSGTGSYEQYFGPGTRLTVT.

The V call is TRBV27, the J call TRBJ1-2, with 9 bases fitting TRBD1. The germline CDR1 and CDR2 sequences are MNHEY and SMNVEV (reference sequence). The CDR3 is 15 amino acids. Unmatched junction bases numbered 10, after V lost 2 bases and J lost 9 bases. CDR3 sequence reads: CASSLTPDRGDRYTF. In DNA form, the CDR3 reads TGTGCCAGCAGTTTAACCCCGGACAGGGGAGATCGCTACACCTTC.

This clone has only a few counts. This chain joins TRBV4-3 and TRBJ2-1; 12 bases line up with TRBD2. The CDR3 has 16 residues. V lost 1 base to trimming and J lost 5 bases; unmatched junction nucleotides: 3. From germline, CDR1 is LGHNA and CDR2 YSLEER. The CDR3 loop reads CASSQGPSGRDNEQFF. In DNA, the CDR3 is TGCGCCAGCAGCCAAGGGCCTAGCGGGAGGGACAATGAGCAGTTCTTC.

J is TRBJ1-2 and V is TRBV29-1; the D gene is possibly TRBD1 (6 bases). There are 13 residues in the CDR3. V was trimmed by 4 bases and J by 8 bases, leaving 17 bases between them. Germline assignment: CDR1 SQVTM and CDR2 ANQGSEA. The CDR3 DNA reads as TGCAGCGTTGGAGGTTCGGTGGGGACAGGCTACACCTTC. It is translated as CSVGGSVGTGYTF.

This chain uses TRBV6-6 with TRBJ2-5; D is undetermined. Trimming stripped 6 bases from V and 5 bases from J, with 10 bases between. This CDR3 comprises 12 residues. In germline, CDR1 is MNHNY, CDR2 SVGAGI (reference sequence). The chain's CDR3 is CASSRTTETQYF. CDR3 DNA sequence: TGTGCCAGCAGCCGCACTACGGAGACCCAGTACTTC.

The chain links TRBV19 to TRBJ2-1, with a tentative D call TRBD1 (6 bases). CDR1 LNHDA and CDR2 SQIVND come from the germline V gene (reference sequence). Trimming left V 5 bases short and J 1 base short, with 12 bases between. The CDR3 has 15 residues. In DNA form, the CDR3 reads TGTGCCAGTAGTTCAGGGGTGTGGTCCTACAATGAGCAGTTCTTC. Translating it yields CASSSGVWSYNEQFF.

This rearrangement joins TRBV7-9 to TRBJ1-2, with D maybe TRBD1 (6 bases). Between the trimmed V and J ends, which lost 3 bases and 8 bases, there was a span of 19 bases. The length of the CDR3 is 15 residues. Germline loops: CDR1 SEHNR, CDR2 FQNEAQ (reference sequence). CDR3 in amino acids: CASSFQGPPYEGYTF. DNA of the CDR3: TGTGCCAGCAGCTTTCAGGGGCCTCCTTATGAGGGCTACACCTTC. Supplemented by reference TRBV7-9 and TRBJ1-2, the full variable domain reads DTGVSQNPRHKITKRGQNVTFRCDPISEHNRLYWYRQTLGQGPEFLTYFQNEAQLEKSRLLSDRFSAERPKGSFSTLEIQRTEQGDSAMYLCASSFQGPPYEGYTFGSGTRLTVV.

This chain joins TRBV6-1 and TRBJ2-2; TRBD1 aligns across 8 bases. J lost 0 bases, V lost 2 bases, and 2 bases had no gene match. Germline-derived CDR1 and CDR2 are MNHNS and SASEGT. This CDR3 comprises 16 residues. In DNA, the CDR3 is TGTGCCAGCAGTGAATTGACAGGGGCGAACACCGGGGAGCTGTTTTTT. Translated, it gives CASSELTGANTGELFF.

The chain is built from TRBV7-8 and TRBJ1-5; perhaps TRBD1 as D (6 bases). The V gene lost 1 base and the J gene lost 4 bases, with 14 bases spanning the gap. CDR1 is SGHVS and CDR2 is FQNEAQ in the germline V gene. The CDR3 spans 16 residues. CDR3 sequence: CASSLVSTGYNQPQHF. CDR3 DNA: TGTGCCAGCAGCTTAGTTAGCACAGGGTATAATCAGCCCCAGCATTTT. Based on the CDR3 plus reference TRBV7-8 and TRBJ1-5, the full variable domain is GAGVSQSPRYKVAKRGQDVALRCDPISGHVSLFWYQQALGQGPEFLTYFQNEAQLDKSGLPSDRFFAERPEGSVSTLKIQRTQQEDSAVYLCASSLVSTGYNQPQHFGDGTRLSIL.

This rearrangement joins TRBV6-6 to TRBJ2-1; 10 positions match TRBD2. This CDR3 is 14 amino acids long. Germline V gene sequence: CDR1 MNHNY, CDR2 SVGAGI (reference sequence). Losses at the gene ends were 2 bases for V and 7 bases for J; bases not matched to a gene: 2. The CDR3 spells CASSYETSGNEQFF. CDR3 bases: TGTGCCAGCAGTTACGAGACTAGCGGGAATGAGCAGTTCTTC.

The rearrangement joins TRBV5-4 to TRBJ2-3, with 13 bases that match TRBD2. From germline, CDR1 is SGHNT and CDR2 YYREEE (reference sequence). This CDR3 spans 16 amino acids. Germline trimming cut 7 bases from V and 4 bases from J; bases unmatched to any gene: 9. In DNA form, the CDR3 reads TGTGCCAGCGGAACACTAGCGGGAGGGTCCCCAGATACGCAGTATTTT. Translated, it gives CASGTLAGGSPDTQYF.

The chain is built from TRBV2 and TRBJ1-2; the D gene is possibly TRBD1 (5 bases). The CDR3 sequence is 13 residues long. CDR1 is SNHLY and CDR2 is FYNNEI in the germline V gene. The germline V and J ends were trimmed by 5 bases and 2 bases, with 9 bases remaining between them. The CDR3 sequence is CASSKDTNYGYTF. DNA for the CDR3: TGTGCCAGCAGTAAGGACACCAACTATGGCTACACCTTC.

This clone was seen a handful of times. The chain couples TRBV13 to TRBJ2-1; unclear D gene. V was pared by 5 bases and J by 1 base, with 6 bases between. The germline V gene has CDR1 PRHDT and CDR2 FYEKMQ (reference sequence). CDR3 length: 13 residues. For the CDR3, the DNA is TGTGCCAGCAGCGAACTATCCTACAATGAGCAGTTCTTC. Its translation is CASSELSYNEQFF.

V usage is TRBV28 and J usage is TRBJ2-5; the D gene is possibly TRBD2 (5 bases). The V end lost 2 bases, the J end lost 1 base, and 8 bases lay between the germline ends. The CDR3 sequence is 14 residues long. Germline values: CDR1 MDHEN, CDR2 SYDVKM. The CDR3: CASSLIRGQETQYF. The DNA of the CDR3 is TGTGCCAGCAGTTTAATCCGGGGCCAAGAGACCCAGTACTTC. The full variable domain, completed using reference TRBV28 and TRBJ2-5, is DVKVTQSSRYLVKRTGEKVFLECVQDMDHENMFWYRQDPGLGLRLIYFSYDVKMKEKGDIPEGYSVSREKKERFSLILESASTNQTSMYLCASSLIRGQETQYFGPGTRLLVL.

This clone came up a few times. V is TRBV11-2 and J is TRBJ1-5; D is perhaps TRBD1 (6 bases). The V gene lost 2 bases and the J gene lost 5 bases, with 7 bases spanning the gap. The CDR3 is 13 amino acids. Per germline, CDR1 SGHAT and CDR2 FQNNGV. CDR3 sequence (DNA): TGTGCCAGCAGCTTACAGGGGTATCAGCCCCAGCATTTT. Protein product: CASSLQGYQPQHF.

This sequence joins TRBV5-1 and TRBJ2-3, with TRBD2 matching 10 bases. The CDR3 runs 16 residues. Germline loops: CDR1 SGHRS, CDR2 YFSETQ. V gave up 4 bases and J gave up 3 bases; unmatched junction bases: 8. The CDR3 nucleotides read TGCGCCAGCAGCCCCCATGGACTAGCGGCTACAGATACGCAGTATTTT. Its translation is CASSPHGLAATDTQYF.

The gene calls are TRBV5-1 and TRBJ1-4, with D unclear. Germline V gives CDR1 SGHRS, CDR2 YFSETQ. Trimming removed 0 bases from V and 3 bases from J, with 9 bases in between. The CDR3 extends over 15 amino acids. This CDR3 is CASSLDALANEKLFF. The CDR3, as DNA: TGCGCCAGCAGCTTGGATGCGCTGGCTAATGAAAAACTGTTTTTT.

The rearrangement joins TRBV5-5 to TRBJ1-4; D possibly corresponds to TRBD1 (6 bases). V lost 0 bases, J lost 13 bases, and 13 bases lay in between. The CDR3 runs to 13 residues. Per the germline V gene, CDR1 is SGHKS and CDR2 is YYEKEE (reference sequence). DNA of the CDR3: TGTGCCAGCAGCTTGGAATGGGGAGGGGGACTGTTTTTT. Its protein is CASSLEWGGGLFF.

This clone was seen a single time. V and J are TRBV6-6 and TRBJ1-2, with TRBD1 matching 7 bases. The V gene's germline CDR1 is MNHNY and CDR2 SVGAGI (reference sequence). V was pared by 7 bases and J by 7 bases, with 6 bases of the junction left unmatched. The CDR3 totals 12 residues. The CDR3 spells CASKRQGSGYTF. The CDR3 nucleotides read TGTGCCAGCAAGAGACAGGGCAGTGGCTACACCTTC.

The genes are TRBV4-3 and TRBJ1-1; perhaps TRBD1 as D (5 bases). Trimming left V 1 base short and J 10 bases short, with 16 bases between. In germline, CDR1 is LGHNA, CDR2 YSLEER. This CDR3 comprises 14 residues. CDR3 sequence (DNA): TGCGCCAGCAGCCAAGTAGTTTTTCTGGGGGGAGCTTTCTTT. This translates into CASSQVVFLGGAFF.